Here is one T cell receptor (beta chain) with its context. Researchers report immunoSEQ v3.0 was run at survey level. TCRdb's table, derived via immunoSEQ multiplex PCR, lists solely in-frame clones and lacks some. The sample has 42,000 or so clones, around 85% seen once. This sample was taken from a study of long-term antiretroviral therapy in people with HIV. The CDR3 totals 14 residues. V lost 4 bases to trimming and J lost 4 bases, with 14 bases between them. Germline lookup yields CDR1 SGHTS and CDR2 YDEGEE. This rearrangement joins TRBV5-8 to TRBJ1-2; D is unresolved. Sequences were derived from unsorted PBMCs, sampled 1.2 years after starting antiretroviral therapy. The sequence was collected from a woman aged 45-59 years with HIV. The CDR3 region is CASSPSRVGYGYTF. As DNA, the CDR3 is TGTGCCAGCAGCCCCTCGAGAGTCGGCTATGGCTACACCTTC.